This T cell receptor beta chain appears in the sequencing data of a study of OX40 agonist ivuxolimab in advanced cancers. On the study more broadly: The drug used for patients, ivuxolimab, was an agonistic anti-OX40 (CD134) antibody. Participants, 82.7% male, averaged around 64 years of age, ranging from about 20 to 80. Points from the study as a whole: Both blood CD4+ and CD8+ T cells showed clonal growth by week 6 at 0.1 to 3.0 mg/kg.

With respect to this clone: Its target is not known.

The CDR3 runs to 15 residues. Trimming took 0 bases from V and 0 from J, leaving 6 bases between them. Germline assignment: CDR1 WSHSY and CDR2 SAAADI. Assay used: immunoSEQ multiplex PCR; TCRdb lists only in-frame clones, some missing. Of 95,000 to 150,000 clones in the sample, roughly 95% were seen once. The TCR originated in an adult with an advanced solid tumor such as melanoma, head and neck, liver or kidney cancer. The sample here was CD4+ or CD8+ T cells sorted from blood, taken in a trial of the OX40 agonist ivuxolimab. The J gene is TRBJ1-3, the V gene TRBV10-2; perhaps TRBD1 as D (5 bases). Here the CDR3 DNA reads TGCGCCAGCAGTGAGTCGGGGGACTCTGGAAACACCATATATTTT. Protein product: CASSESGDSGNTIYF.